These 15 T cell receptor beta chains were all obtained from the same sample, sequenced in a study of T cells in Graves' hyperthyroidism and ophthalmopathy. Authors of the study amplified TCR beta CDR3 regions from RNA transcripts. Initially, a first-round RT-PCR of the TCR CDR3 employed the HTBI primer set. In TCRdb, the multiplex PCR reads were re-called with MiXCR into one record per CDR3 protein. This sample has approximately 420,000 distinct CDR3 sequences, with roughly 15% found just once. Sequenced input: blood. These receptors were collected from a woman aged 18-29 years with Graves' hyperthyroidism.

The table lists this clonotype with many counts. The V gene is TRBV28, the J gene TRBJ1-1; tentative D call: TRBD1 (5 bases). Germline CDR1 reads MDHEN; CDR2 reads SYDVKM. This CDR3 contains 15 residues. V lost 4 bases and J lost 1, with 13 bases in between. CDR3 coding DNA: TGTGCCAGCAGTTCGATCGGGACGGCGAACACTGAAGCTTTCTTT. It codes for CASSSIGTANTEAFF. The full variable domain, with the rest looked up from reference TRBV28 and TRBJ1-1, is DVKVTQSSRYLVKRTGEKVFLECVQDMDHENMFWYRQDPGLGLRLIYFSYDVKMKEKGDIPEGYSVSREKKERFSLILESASTNQTSMYLCASSSIGTANTEAFFGQGTRLTVV.

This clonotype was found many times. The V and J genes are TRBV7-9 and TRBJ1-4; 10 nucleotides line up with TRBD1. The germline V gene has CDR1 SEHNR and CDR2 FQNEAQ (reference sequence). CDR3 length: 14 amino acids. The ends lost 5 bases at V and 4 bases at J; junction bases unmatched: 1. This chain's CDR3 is CASSRDRGNEKLFF. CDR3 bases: TGTGCCAGCAGCCGGGACAGGGGTAATGAAAAACTGTTTTTT.

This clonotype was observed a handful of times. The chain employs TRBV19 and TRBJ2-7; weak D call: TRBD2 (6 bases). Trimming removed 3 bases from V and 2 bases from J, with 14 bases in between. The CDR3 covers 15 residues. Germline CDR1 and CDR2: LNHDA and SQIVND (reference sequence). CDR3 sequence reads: CASSMLRGGTYEQYF. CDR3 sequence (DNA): TGTGCCAGTAGTATGCTTCGTGGGGGGACCTACGAGCAGTACTTC.

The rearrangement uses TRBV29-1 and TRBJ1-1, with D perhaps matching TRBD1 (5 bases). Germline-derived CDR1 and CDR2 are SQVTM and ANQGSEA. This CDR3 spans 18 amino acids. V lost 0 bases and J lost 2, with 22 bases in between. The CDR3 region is CSVEDRAGGVGVNTEAFF. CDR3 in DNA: TGCAGCGTTGAAGATCGGGCGGGGGGGGTAGGTGTAAACACTGAAGCTTTCTTT.

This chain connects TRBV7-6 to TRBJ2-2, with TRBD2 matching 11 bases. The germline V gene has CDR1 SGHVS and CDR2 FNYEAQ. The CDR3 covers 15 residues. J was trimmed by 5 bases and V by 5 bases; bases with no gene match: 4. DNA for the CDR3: TGTGCCAGCAGCATGCTAGCGGGAGGAACCGGGGAGCTGTTTTTT. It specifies CASSMLAGGTGELFF.

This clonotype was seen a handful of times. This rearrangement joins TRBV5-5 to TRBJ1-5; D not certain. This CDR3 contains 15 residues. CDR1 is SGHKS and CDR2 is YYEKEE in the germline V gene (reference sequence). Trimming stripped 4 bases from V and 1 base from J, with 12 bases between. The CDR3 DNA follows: TGTGCCAGCAGCAAAGGCCGGGGAAGCAATCAGCCCCAGCATTTT. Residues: CASSKGRGSNQPQHF.

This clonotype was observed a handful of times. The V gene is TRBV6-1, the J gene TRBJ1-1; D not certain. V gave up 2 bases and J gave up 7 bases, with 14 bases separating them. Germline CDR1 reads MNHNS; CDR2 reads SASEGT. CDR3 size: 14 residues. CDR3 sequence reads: CASSEYGVESEAFF. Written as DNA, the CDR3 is TGTGCCAGCAGTGAATATGGGGTGGAGAGTGAAGCTTTCTTT.

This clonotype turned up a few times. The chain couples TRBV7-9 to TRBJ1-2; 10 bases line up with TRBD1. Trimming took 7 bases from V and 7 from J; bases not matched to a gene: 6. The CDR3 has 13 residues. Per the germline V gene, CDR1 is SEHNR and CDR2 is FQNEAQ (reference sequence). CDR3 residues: CASISRTGGGYTF. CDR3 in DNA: TGTGCCAGCATCTCCCGGACAGGGGGTGGCTACACCTTC. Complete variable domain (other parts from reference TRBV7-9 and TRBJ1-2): DTGVSQNPRHKITKRGQNVTFRCDPISEHNRLYWYRQTLGQGPEFLTYFQNEAQLEKSRLLSDRFSAERPKGSFSTLEIQRTEQGDSAMYLCASISRTGGGYTFGSGTRLTVV.

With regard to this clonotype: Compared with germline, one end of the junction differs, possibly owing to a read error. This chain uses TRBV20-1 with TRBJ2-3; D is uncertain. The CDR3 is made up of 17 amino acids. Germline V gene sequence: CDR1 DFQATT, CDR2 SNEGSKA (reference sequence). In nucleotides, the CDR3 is TGCAGTGCTAGAGATACGGAATGGCCCTTTAGCACAGACACGCAGTATTTT. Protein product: CSARDTEWPFSTDTQYF.

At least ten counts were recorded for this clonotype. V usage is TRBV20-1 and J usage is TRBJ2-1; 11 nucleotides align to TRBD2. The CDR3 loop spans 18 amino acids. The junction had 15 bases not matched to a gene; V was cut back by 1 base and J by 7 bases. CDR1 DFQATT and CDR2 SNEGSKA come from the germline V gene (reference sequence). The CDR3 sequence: CSARALHPTSGSRNEQFF. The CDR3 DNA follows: TGCAGTGCTAGAGCACTACATCCTACTAGCGGGAGCCGGAATGAGCAGTTCTTC.

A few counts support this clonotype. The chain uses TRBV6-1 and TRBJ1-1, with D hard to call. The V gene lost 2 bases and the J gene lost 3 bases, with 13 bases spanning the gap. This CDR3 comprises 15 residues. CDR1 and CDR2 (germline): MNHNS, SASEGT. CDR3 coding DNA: TGTGCCAGCAGTGAACTCTGGGAAGGATACACTGAAGCTTTCTTT. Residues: CASSELWEGYTEAFF.

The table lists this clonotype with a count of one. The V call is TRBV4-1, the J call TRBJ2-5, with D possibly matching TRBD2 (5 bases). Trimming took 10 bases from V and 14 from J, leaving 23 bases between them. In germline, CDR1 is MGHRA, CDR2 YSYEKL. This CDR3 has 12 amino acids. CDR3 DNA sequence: TGCGCCAAAGCAGCCGGGGTAGAGGTCGCCTACTTC. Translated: CAKAAGVEVAYF.

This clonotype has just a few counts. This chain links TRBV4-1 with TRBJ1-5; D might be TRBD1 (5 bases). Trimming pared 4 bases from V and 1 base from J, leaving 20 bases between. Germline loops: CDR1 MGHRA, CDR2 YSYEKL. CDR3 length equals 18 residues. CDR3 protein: CASSPDESPGRSNQPQHF. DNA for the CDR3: TGCGCCAGCAGCCCAGACGAGAGCCCGGGACGGAGCAATCAGCCCCAGCATTTT.

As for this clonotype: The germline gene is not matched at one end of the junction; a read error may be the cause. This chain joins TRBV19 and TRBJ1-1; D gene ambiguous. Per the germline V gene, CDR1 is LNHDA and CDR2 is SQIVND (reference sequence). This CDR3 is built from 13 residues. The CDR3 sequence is CASSIAQNTGAFF. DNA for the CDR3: TGTGCCAGTAGTATAGCACAGAACACTGGAGCTTTCTTT.

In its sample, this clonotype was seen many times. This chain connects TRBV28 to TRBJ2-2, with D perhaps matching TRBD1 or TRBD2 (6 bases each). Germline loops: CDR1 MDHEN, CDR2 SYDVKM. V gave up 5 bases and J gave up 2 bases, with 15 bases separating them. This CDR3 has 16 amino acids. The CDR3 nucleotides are TGTGCCAGCAGTCCCCGTGGGGGGCTCAACACCGGGGAGCTGTTTTTT. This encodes CASSPRGGLNTGELFF.